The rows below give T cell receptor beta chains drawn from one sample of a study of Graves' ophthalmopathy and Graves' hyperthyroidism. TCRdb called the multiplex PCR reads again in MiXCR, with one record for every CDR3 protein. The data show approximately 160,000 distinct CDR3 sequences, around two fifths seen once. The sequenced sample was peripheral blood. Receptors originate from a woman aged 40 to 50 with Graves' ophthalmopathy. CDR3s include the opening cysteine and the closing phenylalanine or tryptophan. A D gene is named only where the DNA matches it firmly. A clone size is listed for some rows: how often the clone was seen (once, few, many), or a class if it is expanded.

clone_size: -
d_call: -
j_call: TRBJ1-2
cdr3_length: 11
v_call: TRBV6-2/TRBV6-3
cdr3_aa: CASSGGDGYTF
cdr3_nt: TGTGCCAGCAGCGGAGGCGATGGCTACACCTTC

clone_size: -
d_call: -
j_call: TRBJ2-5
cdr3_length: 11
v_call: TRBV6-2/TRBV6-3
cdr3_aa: CASSGRETQYF
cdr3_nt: TGTGCCAGTTCCGGTCGGGAGACCCAGTACTTC

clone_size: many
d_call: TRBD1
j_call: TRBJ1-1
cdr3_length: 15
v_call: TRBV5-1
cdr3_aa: CASRSTGGQNTEAFF
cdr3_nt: TGCGCCAGCAGGAGTACAGGGGGCCAGAACACTGAAGCTTTCTTT

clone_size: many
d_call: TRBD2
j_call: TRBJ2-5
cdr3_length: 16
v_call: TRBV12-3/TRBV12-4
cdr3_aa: CASSFFSGGKGETQYF
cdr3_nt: TGTGCCAGCAGTTTTTTTAGCGGGGGGAAGGGGGAGACCCAGTACTTC

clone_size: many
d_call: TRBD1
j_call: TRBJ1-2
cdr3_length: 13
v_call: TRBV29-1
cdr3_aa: CSAVGTVTYGYTF
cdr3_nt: TGCAGCGCCGTAGGGACAGTAACCTATGGCTACACCTTC

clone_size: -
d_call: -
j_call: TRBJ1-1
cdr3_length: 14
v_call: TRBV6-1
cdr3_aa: CASSEDPGNTEAFF
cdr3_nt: TGTGCCAGCAGTGAGGACCCAGGGAACACTGAAGCTTTCTTT

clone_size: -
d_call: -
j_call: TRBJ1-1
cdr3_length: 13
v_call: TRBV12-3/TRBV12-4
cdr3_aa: CASSLSIGIEAFF
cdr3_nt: TGTGCCAGCAGTTTAAGCATAGGGATTGAAGCTTTCTTT

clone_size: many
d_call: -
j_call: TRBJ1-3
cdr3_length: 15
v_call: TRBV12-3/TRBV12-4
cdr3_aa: CASSSGQHSGNTIYF
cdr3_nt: TGTGCCAGCAGTTCAGGACAGCACTCTGGAAACACCATATATTTT

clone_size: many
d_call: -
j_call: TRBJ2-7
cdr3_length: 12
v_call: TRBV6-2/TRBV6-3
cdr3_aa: CASTGGRYEQYF
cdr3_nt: TGTGCCAGCACAGGGGGGAGGTACGAGCAGTACTTC

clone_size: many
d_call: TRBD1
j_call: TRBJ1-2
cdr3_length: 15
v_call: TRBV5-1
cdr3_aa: CASSLYPQGGDGYTF
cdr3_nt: TGCGCCAGCAGCTTATACCCACAGGGGGGCGATGGCTACACCTTC

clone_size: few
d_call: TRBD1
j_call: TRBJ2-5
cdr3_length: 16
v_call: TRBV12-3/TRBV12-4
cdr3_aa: CASRTQPGQGQETQYF
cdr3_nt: TGTGCCAGCAGAACCCAACCGGGACAGGGTCAAGAGACCCAGTACTTC

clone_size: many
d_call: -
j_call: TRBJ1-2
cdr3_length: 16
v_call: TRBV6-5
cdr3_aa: CASSYSRTTGFYGYTF
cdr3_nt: TGTGCCAGCAGTTACTCCCGGACTACAGGATTCTATGGCTACACCTTC

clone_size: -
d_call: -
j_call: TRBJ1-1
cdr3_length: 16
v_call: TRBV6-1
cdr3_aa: CASSESGPFMNTEAFF
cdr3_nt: TGTGCCAGCAGTGAAAGTGGCCCCTTCATGAACACTGAAGCTTTCTTT

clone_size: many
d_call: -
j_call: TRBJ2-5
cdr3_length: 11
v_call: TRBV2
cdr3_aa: CASKLDETQYF
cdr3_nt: TGTGCCAGCAAACTCGATGAGACCCAGTACTTC

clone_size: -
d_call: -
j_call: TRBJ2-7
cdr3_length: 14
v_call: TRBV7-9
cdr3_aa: CASSLARTPYEQYF
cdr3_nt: TGTGCCAGCAGCTTAGCGCGGACCCCCTACGAGCAGTACTTC

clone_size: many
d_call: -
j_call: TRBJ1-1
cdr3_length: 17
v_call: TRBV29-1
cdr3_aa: CSVVKRALGGEDTEAFF
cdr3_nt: TGCAGCGTTGTTAAGCGGGCTTTGGGGGGCGAGGACACTGAAGCTTTCTTT

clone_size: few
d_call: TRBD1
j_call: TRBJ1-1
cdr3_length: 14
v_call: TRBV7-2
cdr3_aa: CATGTGGMNTEAFF
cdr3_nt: TGTGCCACCGGGACAGGGGGCATGAACACTGAAGCTTTCTTT

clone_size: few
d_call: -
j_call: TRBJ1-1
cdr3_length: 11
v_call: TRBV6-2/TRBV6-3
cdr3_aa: CASSYKHEAFF
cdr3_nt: TGTGCCAGCAGCTACAAGCATGAAGCTTTCTTT

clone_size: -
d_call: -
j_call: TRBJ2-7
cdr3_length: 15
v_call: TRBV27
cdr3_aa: CASSLSGLNPYEQYF
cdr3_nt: TGTGCCAGCAGTTTATCGGGACTCAATCCCTACGAGCAGTACTTC

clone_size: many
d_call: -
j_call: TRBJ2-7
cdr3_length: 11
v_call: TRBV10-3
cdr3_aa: CAISEGHEQYF
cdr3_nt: TGTGCCATCAGTGAGGGACACGAGCAGTACTTC

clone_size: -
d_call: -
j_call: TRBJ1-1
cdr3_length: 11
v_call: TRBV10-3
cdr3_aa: CASGGNTEAFF
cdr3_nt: TGTGCCTCCGGAGGGAACACTGAAGCTTTCTTT

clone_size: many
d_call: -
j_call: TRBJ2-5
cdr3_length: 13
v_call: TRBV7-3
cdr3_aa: CASSLGQLATQYF
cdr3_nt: TGTGCCAGCAGCTTAGGACAGCTCGCGACCCAGTACTTC

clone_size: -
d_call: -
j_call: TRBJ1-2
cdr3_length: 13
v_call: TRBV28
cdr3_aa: CASRKTGIYGYTF
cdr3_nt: TGTGCCAGCAGAAAGACGGGGATATATGGCTACACCTTC

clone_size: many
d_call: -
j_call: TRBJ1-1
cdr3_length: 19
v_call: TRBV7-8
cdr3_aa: CASSPTRRAELLMNTEAFF
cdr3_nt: TGTGCCAGCAGCCCTACGAGGCGGGCAGAGCTACTCATGAACACTGAAGCTTTCTTT

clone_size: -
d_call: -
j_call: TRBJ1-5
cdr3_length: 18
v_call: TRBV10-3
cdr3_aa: CAISESQGGGVSNQPQHF
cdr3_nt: TGTGCCATCAGTGAGTCGCAGGGCGGAGGGGTTAGCAATCAGCCCCAGCATTTT

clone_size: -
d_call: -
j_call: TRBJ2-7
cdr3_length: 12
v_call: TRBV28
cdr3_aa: CASSAQGGEQYF
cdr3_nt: TGTGCCAGCAGCGCCCAGGGCGGCGAGCAGTACTTC

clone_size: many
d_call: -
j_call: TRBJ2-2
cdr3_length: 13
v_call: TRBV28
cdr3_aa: CASSLVHTGELFF
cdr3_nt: TGTGCCAGCAGTTTAGTACACACCGGGGAGCTGTTTTTT

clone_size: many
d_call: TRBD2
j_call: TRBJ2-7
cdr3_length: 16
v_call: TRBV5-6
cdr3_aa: CASSTTSGNRLYEQYF
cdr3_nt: TGTGCCAGCAGCACCACTAGCGGGAACCGCCTATACGAGCAGTACTTC

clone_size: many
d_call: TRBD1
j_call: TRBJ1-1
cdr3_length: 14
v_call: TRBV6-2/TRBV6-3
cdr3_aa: CASSYGQGGTEAFF
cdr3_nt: TGTGCCAGCAGTTACGGCCAGGGGGGTACTGAAGCTTTCTTT

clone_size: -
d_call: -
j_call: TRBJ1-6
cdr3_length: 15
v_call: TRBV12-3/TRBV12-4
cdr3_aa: CASSLTRAHGSPLHF
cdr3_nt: TGTGCCAGCAGTTTAACCAGGGCGCATGGCTCACCCCTCCACTTT

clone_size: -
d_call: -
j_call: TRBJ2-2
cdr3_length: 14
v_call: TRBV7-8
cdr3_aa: CASSKGGTAGELFF
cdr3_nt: TGTGCCAGCAGCAAAGGCGGGACGGCCGGGGAGCTGTTTTTT

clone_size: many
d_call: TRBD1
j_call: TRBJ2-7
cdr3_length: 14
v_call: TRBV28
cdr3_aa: CASIRTGTVYEQYF
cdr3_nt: TGTGCCAGCATCCGGACCGGGACAGTCTACGAGCAGTACTTC

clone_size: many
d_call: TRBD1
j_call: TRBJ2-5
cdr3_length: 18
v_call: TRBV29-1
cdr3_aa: CSVGRTRTGGTYGETQYF
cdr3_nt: TGCAGCGTTGGAAGAACTCGGACAGGCGGCACCTACGGGGAGACCCAGTACTTC

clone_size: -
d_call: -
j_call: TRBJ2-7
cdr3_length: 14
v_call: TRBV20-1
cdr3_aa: CSARGPSGRNEQYF
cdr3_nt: TGCAGTGCTAGAGGGCCCTCGGGGCGTAACGAGCAGTACTTC

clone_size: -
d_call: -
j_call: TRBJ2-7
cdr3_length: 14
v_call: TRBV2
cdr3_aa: CASSGAGGDGEQYF
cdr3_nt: TGTGCCAGCAGTGGGGCAGGCGGCGATGGCGAGCAGTACTTC

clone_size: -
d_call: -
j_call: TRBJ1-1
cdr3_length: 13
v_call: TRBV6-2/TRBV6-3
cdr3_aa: CASSYGYWAEAFF
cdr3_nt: TGTGCCAGCAGTTACGGATATTGGGCTGAAGCTTTCTTT